This T cell receptor (beta chain) is drawn from a study of blood T cell repertoires in COVID-19. The overall study: Some COVID-19 samples were acute and others convalescent; all came from the United States, Italy and Spain.

In the study's own analysis: Estimation of nucleated cell counts relied on the amplification of reference gene primers. The assay was immunoSEQ multiplex PCR, and TCRdb's table has in-frame clones only and misses some. The D gene and trimming were derived from the DNA, and the V and J assignments and clone size from that table. The sample includes roughly 160,000 clones, roughly 88% of them seen just once. Germline V lookup: CDR1 LNHDA, CDR2 SQIVND (reference sequence). The CDR3 totals 13 residues. The V end was cut by 5 bases, the J end by 5 bases, with 10 bases between. It was during active infection that Seattle patients were enrolled and then longitudinally followed. This clone occurred once.

The chain recombines TRBV19 with TRBJ1-5; D gene unclear. The sample consisted of peripheral blood. The receptor comes from a man in his late teens or twenties with COVID-19, enrolled during active disease. The CDR3 DNA reads as TGTGCCAGTAGTTTTAAGCAGGATCAGCCCCAGCATTTT. Protein product: CASSFKQDQPQHF.